This TCR beta chain was profiled in a study of cytomegalovirus exposure and HLA in healthy donors. The overall study: Ancestry clustering placed more than 80% of roughly 400 genotyped donors in the Caucasian-associated cluster. Study-level points and caveats: Most TCR sequences were rare, but some public TCRs occurred in many donors. The study flagged about 160 TCR beta chains as cytomegalovirus-associated. Sequencing artifact likely explains a cluster of highly shared sequence variants.

Vbeta (60) and Jbeta (13) primers were used in the PCR. TCRdb's table, derived via immunoSEQ multiplex PCR, lists solely in-frame clones and lacks some. The table has 99,000 or so clones, around 63% seen once; the top ten hold approximately 3%. Details on this clone: The target antigen is unknown.

Sequences were obtained from PBMCs. This sequence originates from a young man in good health and CMV-seronegative.

The CDR3 region is CASSSGGSGEETQYF. In DNA, the CDR3 is TGTGCCAGCAGCTCCGGGGGTTCGGGAGAAGAGACCCAGTACTTC. The J gene is TRBJ2-5, the V gene TRBV28; TRBD2 is a possible D gene (6 bases). V gave up 6 bases and J gave up 3 bases, with 17 bases separating them. Germline lookup yields CDR1 MDHEN and CDR2 SYDVKM. CDR3 length: 15 residues.